The 8 T cell receptor beta chains given below trace back to one sample, sequenced in a study of T-cell memory formation after mild COVID-19. TCRdb reprocessed the 5' RACE reads via MiXCR and lists one record per CDR3 protein. The sample carries 550,000 to 650,000 distinct CDR3 sequences, around a sixth recorded once. The material sequenced was PBMCs or a T cell subset sorted from them (not recorded which). The source of these receptors is an adult woman who had mild COVID-19 (a few samples of this study predate the infection). Cell type and time point are not known.

This rearrangement joins TRBV7-6 to TRBJ1-2, with D perhaps matching TRBD1 (5 bases). Germline V lookup: CDR1 SGHVS, CDR2 FNYEAQ. The CDR3 contains 12 residues. V was shortened by 5 bases and J by 8 bases, with 12 bases between the two germline ends. CDR3: CASSRRDGGYTF. DNA for the CDR3: TGTGCCAGCAGCCGCCGGGACGGGGGCTACACCTTC.

The chain employs TRBV6-2 or TRBV6-3 and TRBJ2-3; a weak D match, TRBD1 (6 bases). The CDR3 consists of 13 residues. Trimming removed 5 bases at V and 6 bases at J, with 12 bases between. Germline V lookup: CDR1 MNHEY, CDR2 SVGEGT. The CDR3 spells CASSTRTGDTQYF. CDR3 sequence (DNA): TGTGCCAGCAGTACTAGAACAGGGGATACGCAGTATTTT.

The chain links TRBV7-8 to TRBJ2-3; D is ambiguous. Germline values: CDR1 SGHVS, CDR2 FQNEAQ. V shed 2 bases and J shed 8 bases, with 11 bases lying between them. The CDR3 runs 13 residues. The CDR3 is CASSLTNPGTQYF. CDR3 sequence (DNA): TGTGCCAGCAGCTTAACAAACCCCGGTACGCAGTATTTT. Full variable domain (remainder filled in from reference TRBV7-8 and TRBJ2-3): GAGVSQSPRYKVAKRGQDVALRCDPISGHVSLFWYQQALGQGPEFLTYFQNEAQLDKSGLPSDRFFAERPEGSVSTLKIQRTQQEDSAVYLCASSLTNPGTQYFGPGTRLTVL.

This chain links TRBV30 with TRBJ1-1; D not resolved. The CDR3 length is 13 residues. V shed 2 bases and J shed 0 bases, with 7 bases lying between them. The V gene's germline CDR1 is GTSNPN and CDR2 SVGIG (reference sequence). Here the CDR3 DNA reads TGTGCCTGGAGTATAGGCCTGAACACTGAAGCTTTCTTT. Residues: CAWSIGLNTEAFF.

The chain couples TRBV27 to TRBJ1-6; 7 bases match TRBD1. CDR3 size: 13 residues. Germline V lookup: CDR1 MNHEY, CDR2 SMNVEV (reference sequence). J was trimmed by 10 bases and V by 10 bases; bases with no gene match: 10. This chain's CDR3 is CATRGTGESPLHF. The CDR3 DNA reads TGTGCCACCCGGGGTACAGGGGAATCACCCCTCCACTTT.

This clonotype was seen more than once but under ten times. The gene calls are TRBV6-5 and TRBJ1-2; 7 nucleotides match TRBD1. This CDR3 is built from 15 residues. Losses at the gene ends were 10 bases for V and 4 bases for J; bases not matched to a gene: 15. Per germline, CDR1 MNHEY and CDR2 SVGAGI. The CDR3 region is CATLDRPREGYGYTF. The CDR3 DNA reads as TGTGCCACCCTGGACAGGCCCCGAGAGGGCTATGGCTACACCTTC.

The J gene is TRBJ2-7, the V gene TRBV12-3 or TRBV12-4, with a weak D call TRBD2 (6 bases). V was cut by 4 bases and J by 4 bases, with 17 bases left in between. The CDR3 has 15 amino acids. CDR3 in DNA: TGTGCCAGCAGTTGGGGGGACCCCCGCATTTACGAGCAGTACTTC. Encoded protein: CASSWGDPRIYEQYF.

The table lists this clonotype with a few counts. The chain is built from TRBV12-3 or TRBV12-4 and TRBJ2-1; D might be TRBD1 or TRBD2, each matching 7 bases. The CDR3 runs 14 residues. V lost 5 bases, J lost 12 bases, and 20 bases lay in between. CDR3 loop: CASSLRQGRGRQFF. The DNA for the CDR3 is TGTGCCAGCAGTCTGAGACAGGGACGCGGGAGGCAGTTCTTC.